The 22 T cell receptor beta chains below all came from one sample that was sequenced in a study of blood T cell repertoires in COVID-19. Repertoires were generated with immunoSEQ multiplex PCR, while TCRdb's copy carries only in-frame clones and drops some. The sample records 280,000 or so clones, about nine tenths being singletons. The sequenced material came from peripheral blood. The receptors here all came from a woman aged 55-69 years with acute or convalescent COVID-19.

The CDR3 reads CASIRRQGVTEAFF. In DNA form, the CDR3 reads TGTGCCAGCATCCGAAGACAGGGTGTCACTGAAGCTTTCTTT. The chain joins TRBV28 to TRBJ1-1, with 7 nucleotides matching TRBD1. The germline V gene encodes CDR1 MDHEN and CDR2 SYDVKM. The CDR3 totals 14 residues. The ends lost 7 bases at V and 4 bases at J; junction bases unmatched: 9.

V gene TRBV10-3 combines with J gene TRBJ2-7, with 10 nucleotides matching TRBD2. The CDR3 totals 15 residues. Germline V CDR1 and CDR2: ENHRY, SYGVKD. J was trimmed by 2 bases and V by 4 bases; bases with no gene match: 5. This CDR3 reads CAISGTSGSTYEQYF. The CDR3 nucleotides are TGTGCCATCAGTGGGACTAGCGGTTCTACCTACGAGCAGTACTTC.

The chain carries TRBV28 and TRBJ1-1; the match to TRBD1 covers 8 bases. Germline CDR1 MDHEN, CDR2 SYDVKM. V trimming: 5 bases; J trimming: 4 bases; junction bases outside the gene matches: 6. The CDR3 has 14 residues. CDR3 DNA sequence: TGTGCCAGCAGTACCCAGGGGGCCAGCACTGAAGCTTTCTTT. As protein: CASSTQGASTEAFF.

V gene TRBV29-1 combines with J gene TRBJ2-5, with a tentative D call TRBD1 (5 bases). Trimming removed 6 bases at V and 14 bases at J, with 10 bases between. Germline V gives CDR1 SQVTM, CDR2 ANQGSEA. The CDR3 is 8 amino acids. CDR3 DNA sequence: TGCAGCGTCTCCGGACATTACTTC. It translates to CSVSGHYF.

The chain has TRBV24-1 and TRBJ2-2; D may be TRBD2 (7 bases). The CDR3 spans 14 residues. V was pared by 10 bases and J by 0 bases, with 11 bases between. The V gene's germline CDR1 is KGHDR and CDR2 SFDVKD. CDR3 DNA sequence: TGTGCCACGGGAGGGGGAACGAACACCGGGGAGCTGTTTTTT. This codes for CATGGGTNTGELFF.

This clone was found once. The chain combines TRBV27 with TRBJ2-7; TRBD1 matches at 9 bases. CDR3 length: 15 amino acids. The V gene end was trimmed by 4 bases and the J gene end by 2 bases; junction bases not matched to a gene: 6. Looked up from germline, CDR1 is MNHEY and CDR2 is SMNVEV (reference sequence). In nucleotides, the CDR3 is TGTGCCAGCAGTTGGAAACAGGGGGCCCCCTACGAGCAGTACTTC. This codes for CASSWKQGAPYEQYF.

The genes are TRBV5-5 and TRBJ1-3; a weak D match, TRBD1 (5 bases). The CDR3 extends over 15 amino acids. Trimming cost V 2 bases and J 0 bases, with 9 bases left between them. Per the germline V gene, CDR1 is SGHKS and CDR2 is YYEKEE (reference sequence). Here the CDR3 DNA reads TGTGCCAGCAGCTTTGCCAGGGCCTCTGGAAACACCATATATTTT. Protein product: CASSFARASGNTIYF.

The chain has TRBV7-3 and TRBJ1-2, with a weak D call TRBD1 (6 bases). This CDR3 spans 14 amino acids. Germline CDR1 is SGHTA and CDR2 is FQGTGA. V was trimmed by 1 base and J by 6 bases, leaving 12 bases between them. For the CDR3, the DNA is TGTGCCAGCAGCTTAAAGGCGGGGGCGGATGGCTACACCTTC. The encoded protein is CASSLKAGADGYTF.

The rearrangement joins TRBV9 to TRBJ1-1; D is perhaps TRBD1 (5 bases). The CDR3 runs to 16 residues. The germline gives CDR1 SGDLS, CDR2 YYNGEE. V lost 4 bases, J lost 2 bases, and 18 bases lay in between. The CDR3 loop reads CASSTPPGRGNTEAFF. The CDR3 DNA sequence: TGTGCCAGCAGCACCCCACCTGGGAGGGGAAACACTGAAGCTTTCTTT. The whole variable domain, remainder taken from reference TRBV9 and TRBJ1-1, is DSGVTQTPKHLITATGQRVTLRCSPRSGDLSVYWYQQSLDQGLQFLIQYYNGEERAKGNILERFSAQQFPDLHSELNLSSLELGDSALYFCASSTPPGRGNTEAFFGQGTRLTVV.

This clone has only one observation. The J gene is TRBJ2-2, the V gene TRBV27; 10 bases line up with TRBD1. After removal of 10 bases from V and 5 bases from J, the junction contained 7 bases not matched to a gene. Germline V gene lookup returns CDR1 MNHEY and CDR2 SMNVEV (reference sequence). This CDR3 is 14 amino acids long. The CDR3 sequence is CATRQGASTGELFF. The CDR3 bases are TGTGCCACCCGACAGGGGGCAAGTACCGGGGAGCTGTTTTTT.

The chain has TRBV14 and TRBJ2-5; TRBD2 matches 9 bases. The V gene's germline CDR1 is SGHDN and CDR2 FVKESK. The CDR3 loop spans 15 amino acids. V was clipped by 4 bases and J by 2 bases; unmatched bases: 5. CDR3 DNA sequence: TGTGCCAGCAGCCGAGCTAGCGGGGCTCAAGAGACCCAGTACTTC. Protein: CASSRASGAQETQYF.

The rearrangement joins TRBV7-2 to TRBJ2-5; a weak D match, TRBD2 (6 bases). This CDR3 is built from 14 residues. V was shortened by 4 bases and J by 5 bases, with 14 bases between the two germline ends. Looked up from germline, CDR1 is SGHTA and CDR2 is FQGNSA. The chain's CDR3 is CASSSLGLGETQYF. The CDR3 DNA sequence: TGTGCCAGCAGCTCCTTGGGACTTGGGGAGACCCAGTACTTC.

V is TRBV3-1 (or the pseudogene TRBV3-2) and J is TRBJ1-6; TRBD1 matches 9 bases. The length of the CDR3 is 16 residues. With V trimmed by 0 bases and J by 4 bases, 1 base remained unmatched. The V gene's germline CDR1 is LGHDT and CDR2 YNNKEL (reference sequence). The CDR3 region is CASSQEGQGYNSPLHF. CDR3 coding DNA: TGTGCCAGCAGCCAAGAAGGACAGGGGTATAATTCACCCCTCCACTTT.

V gene TRBV27 combines with J gene TRBJ2-7; 9 bases agree with TRBD1. Per germline, CDR1 MNHEY and CDR2 SMNVEV (reference sequence). The CDR3 contains 14 residues. With 9 bases clipped from V and 2 bases from J, the junction kept 8 bases outside the gene matches. The CDR3 DNA sequence: TGTGCCAGTACGGGACAGGGAGGACCCTACGAGCAGTACTTC. Protein sequence: CASTGQGGPYEQYF.

This clone has only one observation. The sample has other DNA sequences that encode this CDR3 too. The chain recombines TRBV7-2 with TRBJ1-5; 8 positions match TRBD1. The length of the CDR3 is 15 residues. J lost 4 bases, V lost 3 bases, and 5 bases had no gene match. Per the germline V gene, CDR1 is SGHTA and CDR2 is FQGNSA. CDR3 sequence (DNA): TGTGCCAGCAGCTTGGTTGGACAGGGTAATCAGCCCCAGCATTTT. This sequence encodes CASSLVGQGNQPQHF.

The chain employs TRBV11-3 and TRBJ1-4; TRBD1 aligns across 7 bases. Germline V gives CDR1 SGHNT, CDR2 YENEEA. V shed 5 bases, J shed 6 bases, and the junction held 0 bases outside the gene matches. CDR3 size: 12 residues. CDR3 region: CASSGQDEKLFF. As DNA, the CDR3 is TGTGCCAGCAGCGGACAGGATGAAAAACTGTTTTTT.

The V gene is TRBV28, the J gene TRBJ2-6; TRBD2 is a possible D gene (5 bases). Trimming took 8 bases from V and 0 from J, leaving 5 bases between them. The CDR3 extends over 13 amino acids. Per germline, CDR1 MDHEN and CDR2 SYDVKM. This CDR3 is CASGSSGANVLTF. DNA of the CDR3: TGTGCCAGCGGGAGCTCTGGGGCCAACGTCCTGACTTTC.

The J gene is TRBJ1-2, the V gene TRBV14, with D unclear. Trimming cost V 0 bases and J 8 bases, with 19 bases left between them. CDR1 and CDR2 from the germline V gene are SGHDN and FVKESK. The CDR3 covers 16 residues. DNA of the CDR3: TGTGCCAGCAGCCAAGAAGCGGTCGTAAGATTTGGGGGCTACACCTTC. It codes for CASSQEAVVRFGGYTF. Full variable domain (rest looked up from reference TRBV14 and TRBJ1-2): EAGVTQFPSHSVIEKGQTVTLRCDPISGHDNLYWYRRVMGKEIKFLLHFVKESKQDESGMPNNRFLAERTGGTYSTLKVQPAELEDSGVYFCASSQEAVVRFGGYTFGSGTRLTVV.

The chain is built from TRBV28 and TRBJ1-4, with 8 bases that match TRBD1. The germline V gene has CDR1 MDHEN and CDR2 SYDVKM. Germline trimming cut 6 bases from V and 3 bases from J; bases unmatched to any gene: 6. CDR3 length: 15 amino acids. CDR3 sequence (DNA): TGTGCCAGCAGGGCACAGGGGGGATCTAATGAAAAACTGTTTTTT. Residues: CASRAQGGSNEKLFF.

The genes are TRBV29-1 and TRBJ2-7; 10 nucleotides match TRBD1. V lost 7 bases, J lost 2 bases, and 5 bases stayed unmatched. The length of the CDR3 is 13 residues. The germline V gene has CDR1 SQVTM and CDR2 ANQGSEA. CDR3 loop: CSARTGGAYEQYF. CDR3 coding DNA: TGCAGCGCCCGGACAGGGGGGGCCTACGAGCAGTACTTC.

The chain has TRBV7-2 and TRBJ2-1, with 12 bases lining up with TRBD2. There are 16 residues in the CDR3. The V and J ends lost 5 bases and 8 bases, in that order; junction bases with no gene match: 10. The germline gives CDR1 SGHTA, CDR2 FQGNSA. The CDR3, as DNA: TGTGCCAGCAGCCGCCAGAGGACTAGCGGGATTGATGAGCAGTTCTTC. This encodes CASSRQRTSGIDEQFF.

The V gene is TRBV7-9, the J gene TRBJ1-1; D unclear. Germline CDR1 reads SEHNR; CDR2 reads FQNEAQ (reference sequence). The germline V and J ends were trimmed by 3 bases and 0 bases, with 8 bases remaining between them. The CDR3 is 14 amino acids. CDR3 coding DNA: TGTGCCAGCAGCTTCGATAGATTGAACACTGAAGCTTTCTTT. The encoded protein is CASSFDRLNTEAFF.